A single sample gave rise to the 23 T cell receptor beta chains below, sequenced in a study of early T cells in non-severe SARS-CoV-2 infection. TCRdb passed the 5' RACE reads through MiXCR, listing each CDR3 protein once. Here the sample spans about 55,000 distinct CDR3 sequences, around 14% being singletons. The sequenced sample was whole blood, obtained at baseline. These receptors all come from an adult who was a healthcare worker with PCR-confirmed SARS-CoV-2 infection or an uninfected control (not recorded which).

The chain links TRBV20-1 to TRBJ1-5; unclear D gene. This CDR3 is built from 13 residues. Germline CDR1 and CDR2: DFQATT and SNEGSKA (reference sequence). V lost 0 bases and J lost 7, with 10 bases in between. The CDR3 region has the DNA TGCAGTGCTAGAGATACGGGTTCCCAGCCCCAGCATTTT. Protein sequence: CSARDTGSQPQHF.

The V call is TRBV5-1, the J call TRBJ1-6, with 11 bases matching TRBD1. The V gene end was trimmed by 5 bases and the J gene end by 9 bases; junction bases not matched to a gene: 1. The CDR3 is 13 amino acids. Germline V gene lookup returns CDR1 SGHRS and CDR2 YFSETQ. The CDR3, as DNA: TGCGCCAGCAGGGACAGGGGGCCTTCACCCCTCCACTTT. It specifies CASRDRGPSPLHF.

This clonotype has only a few counts. This chain uses TRBV11-2 with TRBJ2-7; 10 positions agree with TRBD1. Per germline, CDR1 SGHAT and CDR2 FQNNGV. This CDR3 is 16 amino acids long. Germline trimming cut 1 base from V and 3 bases from J; bases unmatched to any gene: 6. The chain's CDR3 is CASSLGGTGVHYEQYF. The CDR3 DNA reads TGTGCCAGCAGCTTAGGCGGGACAGGGGTGCACTACGAGCAGTACTTC.

V and J are TRBV9 and TRBJ2-1, with D maybe TRBD2 (5 bases). CDR1 and CDR2 (germline): SGDLS, YYNGEE. V gave up 1 base and J gave up 6 bases, with 8 bases separating them. The CDR3 length is 13 residues. CDR3: CASSVSGGNEQFF. The CDR3 DNA reads TGTGCCAGCAGCGTAAGCGGCGGCAATGAGCAGTTCTTC.

The sample holds a few counts of this clonotype. The genes are TRBV5-1 and TRBJ1-2; TRBD1 is a possible D gene (6 bases). This CDR3 has 15 amino acids. Trimming removed 4 bases at V and 4 bases at J, with 17 bases between. Germline V gives CDR1 SGHRS, CDR2 YFSETQ. CDR3 coding DNA: TGCGCCAGCAGCACCGAAGCCGGGGGCCCCTATGGCTACACCTTC. This sequence encodes CASSTEAGGPYGYTF.

The chain employs TRBV28 and TRBJ1-3, with D tentatively TRBD1 (5 bases). This CDR3 is built from 18 residues. Trimming removed 7 bases from V and 2 bases from J, with 24 bases in between. Germline CDR1 MDHEN, CDR2 SYDVKM. The CDR3 DNA reads TGTGCCAGCATACCCTCGGCAGGGAGGACGGACGCTGGAAACACCATATATTTT. As protein: CASIPSAGRTDAGNTIYF.

This clonotype was seen only a few times. The rearrangement joins TRBV29-1 to TRBJ2-3; D possibly uses TRBD1 or TRBD2 (6 bases each). The CDR3 has 14 residues. Germline CDR1 SQVTM, CDR2 ANQGSEA. The V end lost 4 bases, the J end lost 1 base, and 12 bases lay between the germline ends. Written as DNA, the CDR3 is TGCAGCGTTGGAGGGGGAGGTGGCACAGATACGCAGTATTTT. As protein: CSVGGGGGTDTQYF.

The genes are TRBV28 and TRBJ1-5; D is perhaps TRBD1 (5 bases). V was clipped by 7 bases and J by 6 bases, with 16 bases between them. The CDR3 totals 14 residues. CDR1 MDHEN and CDR2 SYDVKM come from the germline V gene. The CDR3: CASNSGGRSQPQHF. DNA for the CDR3: TGTGCCAGCAACTCCGGGGGAAGGAGTCAGCCCCAGCATTTT.

The V call is TRBV6-6, the J call TRBJ1-1, with TRBD1 identical over 7 bases. Germline V gene lookup returns CDR1 MNHNY and CDR2 SVGAGI (reference sequence). Germline trimming cut 6 bases from V and 4 bases from J; bases unmatched to any gene: 5. The CDR3 spans 13 residues. DNA of the CDR3: TGTGCCAGCAGCACGCAGGGGGGCACTGAAGCTTTCTTT. It yields the protein CASSTQGGTEAFF.

This clonotype showed up just a few times. The rearrangement uses TRBV7-8 and TRBJ2-7, with D perhaps given as TRBD1 or TRBD2 (6 bases each). Trimming pared 0 bases from V and 4 bases from J, leaving 19 bases between. The germline gives CDR1 SGHVS, CDR2 FQNEAQ. CDR3 size: 17 residues. The CDR3 loop is CASSLAGGSGALYEQYF. CDR3 coding DNA: TGTGCCAGCAGCTTAGCAGGGGGGAGCGGAGCCTTGTACGAGCAGTACTTC.

J is TRBJ1-1 and V is TRBV11-3; D is possibly TRBD1 (5 bases). V lost 5 bases and J lost 5, with 18 bases in between. Germline CDR1 and CDR2: SGHNT and YENEEA. The CDR3 length is 15 residues. DNA of the CDR3: TGTGCCAGCAGCCCTGGAGGGGATATTGGAACTGAAGCTTTCTTT. This encodes CASSPGGDIGTEAFF.

The chain joins TRBV11-2 to TRBJ1-2; D ambiguous. V was trimmed by 1 base and J by 0 bases, leaving 9 bases between them. CDR3 length: 15 amino acids. Germline lookup yields CDR1 SGHAT and CDR2 FQNNGV. The CDR3 DNA is TGTGCCAGCAGCTTAGCGGCGGGATCTAACTATGGCTACACCTTC. Residues: CASSLAAGSNYGYTF.

This clonotype showed up just a few times. The J gene is TRBJ1-2, the V gene TRBV6-2 or TRBV6-3; TRBD1 matches at 10 bases. J lost 8 bases, V lost 2 bases, and 2 bases had no gene match. The germline CDR1 and CDR2 sequences are MNHEY and SVGEGT. The CDR3 runs 13 residues. For the CDR3, the DNA is TGTGCCAGCAGTTACGAGACAGGGGGCGGCTACACCTTC. This translates into CASSYETGGGYTF.

The rearrangement joins TRBV29-1 to TRBJ2-4; D might be TRBD1 or TRBD2, each matching 6 bases. The germline V gene encodes CDR1 SQVTM and CDR2 ANQGSEA. V gave up 7 bases and J gave up 6 bases, with 10 bases separating them. The CDR3 totals 11 residues. CDR3 DNA sequence: TGCAGCGCGGGGGCTGGAAACATTCAGTACTTC. Translating it yields CSAGAGNIQYF.

This clonotype was counted many times. This chain joins TRBV20-1 and TRBJ1-6; possibly TRBD1 for D (6 bases). Per germline, CDR1 DFQATT and CDR2 SNEGSKA (reference sequence). The CDR3 is 15 amino acids. Trimming pared 3 bases from V and 6 bases from J, leaving 15 bases between. The CDR3 DNA reads TGCAGTGCTAGTGAGGGGGGGACCTCTAATTCACCCCTCCACTTT. It encodes CSASEGGTSNSPLHF.

This clonotype was observed a handful of times. The V and J genes are TRBV12-3 or TRBV12-4 and TRBJ1-3; perhaps TRBD1 as D (6 bases). This CDR3 has 15 residues. Trimming cost V 6 bases and J 0 bases, with 12 bases left between them. CDR3 amino acids: CASSSGAISGNTIYF. The CDR3 DNA reads TGTGCCAGCAGCTCAGGGGCGATCTCTGGAAACACCATATATTTT.

The chain has TRBV12-3 or TRBV12-4 and TRBJ2-7; no definite D call. V dropped 4 bases and J dropped 3 bases, with 4 bases sitting between them. The CDR3 totals 11 residues. The CDR3 is CASSSNYEQYF. The CDR3 DNA is TGTGCCAGCAGTTCCAACTACGAGCAGTACTTC.

This clonotype was recorded a few times. The CDR3, as DNA: TGTGCCAGCAGCTTGCCCGACGGGAACTATGGCTACACCTTC. Translation gives CASSLPDGNYGYTF. The chain has TRBV5-4 and TRBJ1-2; D is undetermined. CDR3 length: 14 residues. Between the trimmed V and J ends, which lost 1 base and 2 bases, there was a span of 9 bases. Germline loops: CDR1 SGHNT, CDR2 YYREEE (reference sequence).

The table lists this clonotype with a count of one. The V gene is TRBV27, the J gene TRBJ1-2; D is ambiguous. Per germline, CDR1 MNHEY and CDR2 SMNVEV (reference sequence). V lost 5 bases to trimming and J lost 5 bases, with 18 bases between them. The CDR3 is made up of 15 amino acids. The CDR3 loop is CASSPVGTIQYGYTF. As DNA, the CDR3 is TGTGCCAGCAGTCCCGTAGGTACTATACAATATGGCTACACCTTC.

The V and J genes are TRBV7-2 and TRBJ2-1; D is unclear. V lost 6 bases to trimming and J lost 0 bases, with 15 bases between them. The V gene's germline CDR1 is SGHTA and CDR2 FQGNSA. This CDR3 has 16 amino acids. CDR3 coding DNA: TGTGCCAGCAGGTACCCTTTTGTAGACTCCTACAATGAGCAGTTCTTC. Translated: CASRYPFVDSYNEQFF.

This clonotype was seen a handful of times. V and J are TRBV2 and TRBJ2-5; D call uncertain. V lost 7 bases and J lost 0, with 3 bases in between. Germline V lookup: CDR1 SNHLY, CDR2 FYNNEI. The CDR3 is made up of 11 amino acids. CDR3 coding DNA: TGTGCCAGCAAGTACCAAGAGACCCAGTACTTC. Residues: CASKYQETQYF.

This clonotype was picked up many times. V is TRBV7-2 and J is TRBJ1-5, with 7 positions matching TRBD1. There are 14 residues in the CDR3. V lost 10 bases, J lost 2 bases, and 8 bases stayed unmatched. The germline V gene has CDR1 SGHTA and CDR2 FQGNSA. The CDR3 DNA is TGTGCCACTACCTCGGGGACAGGCAATCAGCCCCAGCATTTT. Translating gives CATTSGTGNQPQHF.

This clonotype was seen more than once but under ten times. J is TRBJ2-3 and V is TRBV4-1, with D maybe TRBD1 (7 bases). The CDR3 runs 12 residues. V lost 9 bases and J 9 bases, leaving 16 bases between the germline ends. The germline CDR1 and CDR2 sequences are MGHRA and YSYEKL. The CDR3 spells CASSQGEETQYF. DNA for the CDR3: TGCGCCAGTTCGCAGGGGGAGGAGACGCAGTATTTT.